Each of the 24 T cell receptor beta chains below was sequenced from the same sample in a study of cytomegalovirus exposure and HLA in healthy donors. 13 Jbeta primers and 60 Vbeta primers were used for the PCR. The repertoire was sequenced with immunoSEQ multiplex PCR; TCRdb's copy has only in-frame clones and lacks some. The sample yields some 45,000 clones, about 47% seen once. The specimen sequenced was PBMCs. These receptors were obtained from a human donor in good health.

CDR3 DNA: TGTGCCAGCAGCTTTATAGCAACCTACGAGCAGTACTTC. Amino acids: CASSFIATYEQYF. The chain carries TRBV11-2 and TRBJ2-7, with D unclear. The V and J ends lost 3 bases and 2 bases respectively, with 8 bases between them. CDR3 length equals 13 residues. Per germline, CDR1 SGHAT and CDR2 FQNNGV.

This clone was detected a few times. CDR3 DNA sequence: TGCAGCGTTGAAGCCCTGGGGGGGCTATCAACTTACATTCAGTACTTC. Its translation is CSVEALGGLSTYIQYF. The chain has TRBV29-1 and TRBJ2-4, with a weak D call TRBD2 (7 bases). Between the trimmed V and J ends, which lost 1 base and 8 bases, there was a span of 21 bases. The CDR3 is 16 residues long. Germline CDR1 SQVTM, CDR2 ANQGSEA.

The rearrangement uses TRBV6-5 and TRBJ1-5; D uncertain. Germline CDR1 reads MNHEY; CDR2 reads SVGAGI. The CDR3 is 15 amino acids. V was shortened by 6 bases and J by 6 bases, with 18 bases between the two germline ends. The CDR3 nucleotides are TGTGCCAGCAGGGGTTATCAAACCAGGTTTCAGCCCCAGCATTTT. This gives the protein CASRGYQTRFQPQHF.

This CDR3 is CASSRHRGVTEAFF. The DNA for the CDR3 is TGCGCCAGCAGCCGCCACAGGGGGGTCACTGAAGCTTTCTTT. This chain uses TRBV4-3 with TRBJ1-1; 8 positions agree with TRBD1. This CDR3 has 14 residues. In germline, CDR1 is LGHNA, CDR2 YSLEER. The J segment lost 4 bases and the V segment lost 4 bases, leaving 5 bases of the junction unmatched.

The CDR3: CASPTGQGPNTGELFF. In DNA, the CDR3 is TGCGCCAGCCCCACCGGACAGGGACCGAACACCGGGGAGCTGTTTTTT. The chain has TRBV10-1 and TRBJ2-2; 8 nucleotides align to TRBD1. V gave up 8 bases and J gave up 0 bases; unmatched junction bases: 8. The CDR3 spans 16 residues. From germline, CDR1 is WNHNN and CDR2 SYGVQD (reference sequence).

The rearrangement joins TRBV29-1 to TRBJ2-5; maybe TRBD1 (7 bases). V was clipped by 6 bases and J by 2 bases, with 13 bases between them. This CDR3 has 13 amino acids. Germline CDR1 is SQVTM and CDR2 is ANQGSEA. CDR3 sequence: CSVEGQRQETQYF. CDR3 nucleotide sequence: TGCAGCGTGGAGGGACAGAGACAAGAGACCCAGTACTTC.

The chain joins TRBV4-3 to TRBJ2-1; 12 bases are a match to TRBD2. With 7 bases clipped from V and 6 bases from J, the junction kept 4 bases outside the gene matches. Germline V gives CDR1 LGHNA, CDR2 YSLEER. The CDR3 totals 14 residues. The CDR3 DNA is TGCGCCAGCAAGAGGACTAGCGGGGCCAATGAGCAGTTCTTC. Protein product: CASKRTSGANEQFF.

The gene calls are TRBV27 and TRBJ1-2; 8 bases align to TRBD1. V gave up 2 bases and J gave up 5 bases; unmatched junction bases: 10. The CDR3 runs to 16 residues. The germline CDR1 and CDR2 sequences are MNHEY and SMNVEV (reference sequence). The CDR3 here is CASSLDGQGALYGYTF. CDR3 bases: TGTGCCAGCAGTTTAGACGGTCAGGGGGCTCTTTATGGCTACACCTTC.

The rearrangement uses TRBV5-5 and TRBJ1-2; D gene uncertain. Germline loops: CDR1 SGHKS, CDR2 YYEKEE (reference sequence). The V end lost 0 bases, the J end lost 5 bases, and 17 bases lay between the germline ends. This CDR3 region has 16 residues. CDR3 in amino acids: CASSLAVSYAGYGYTF. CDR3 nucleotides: TGTGCCAGCAGCTTGGCGGTCAGTTACGCGGGGTATGGCTACACCTTC.

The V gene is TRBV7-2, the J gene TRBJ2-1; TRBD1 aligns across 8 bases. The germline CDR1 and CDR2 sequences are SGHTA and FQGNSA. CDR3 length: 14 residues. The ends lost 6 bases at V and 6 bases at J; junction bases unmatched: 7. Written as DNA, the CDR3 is TGTGCCAGCAGTCAGGACAGGGCTATCAATGAGCAGTTCTTC. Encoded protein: CASSQDRAINEQFF.

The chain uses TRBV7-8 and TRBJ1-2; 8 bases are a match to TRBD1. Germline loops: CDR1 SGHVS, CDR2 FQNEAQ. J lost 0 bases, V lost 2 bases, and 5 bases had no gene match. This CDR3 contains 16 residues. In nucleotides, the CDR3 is TGTGCCAGCAGCTTATTGAGGGACAGGACTAACTATGGCTACACCTTC. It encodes CASSLLRDRTNYGYTF.

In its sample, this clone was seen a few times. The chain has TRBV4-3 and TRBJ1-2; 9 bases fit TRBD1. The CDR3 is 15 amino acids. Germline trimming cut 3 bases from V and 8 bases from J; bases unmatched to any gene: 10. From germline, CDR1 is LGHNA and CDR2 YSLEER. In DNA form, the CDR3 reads TGCGCCAGCAGCCACTACCTACAGGGGGCGGACGGCTACACCTTC. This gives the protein CASSHYLQGADGYTF.

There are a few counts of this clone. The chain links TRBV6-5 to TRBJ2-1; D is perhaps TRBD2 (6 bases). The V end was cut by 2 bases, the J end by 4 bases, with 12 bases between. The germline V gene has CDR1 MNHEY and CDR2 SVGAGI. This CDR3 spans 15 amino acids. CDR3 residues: CASSYTGVGYNEQFF. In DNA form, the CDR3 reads TGTGCCAGCAGTTACACGGGGGTTGGATACAATGAGCAGTTCTTC.

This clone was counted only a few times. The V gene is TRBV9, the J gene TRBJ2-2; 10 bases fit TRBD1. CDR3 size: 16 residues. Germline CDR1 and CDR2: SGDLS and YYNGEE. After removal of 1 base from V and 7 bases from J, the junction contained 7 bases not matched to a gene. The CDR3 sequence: CASSVRDRGVGGELFF. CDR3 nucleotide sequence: TGTGCCAGCAGCGTAAGGGACAGGGGAGTCGGCGGGGAGCTGTTTTTT. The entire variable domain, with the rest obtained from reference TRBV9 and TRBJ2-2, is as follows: DSGVTQTPKHLITATGQRVTLRCSPRSGDLSVYWYQQSLDQGLQFLIQYYNGEERAKGNILERFSAQQFPDLHSELNLSSLELGDSALYFCASSVRDRGVGGELFFGEGSRLTVL.

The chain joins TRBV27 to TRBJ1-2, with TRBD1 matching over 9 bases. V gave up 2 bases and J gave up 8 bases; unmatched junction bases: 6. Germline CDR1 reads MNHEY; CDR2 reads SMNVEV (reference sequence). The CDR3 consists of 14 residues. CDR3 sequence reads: CASSLTQGAQGYTF. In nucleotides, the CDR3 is TGTGCCAGCAGTTTAACACAGGGGGCGCAGGGCTACACCTTC.

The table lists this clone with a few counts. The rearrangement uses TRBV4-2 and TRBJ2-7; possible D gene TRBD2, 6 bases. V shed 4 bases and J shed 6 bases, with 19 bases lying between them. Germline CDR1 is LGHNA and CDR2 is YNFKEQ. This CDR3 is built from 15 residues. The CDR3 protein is CASSLTRQGGFEQYF. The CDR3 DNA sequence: TGTGCCAGCAGCCTCACGAGGCAGGGAGGATTCGAGCAGTACTTC.

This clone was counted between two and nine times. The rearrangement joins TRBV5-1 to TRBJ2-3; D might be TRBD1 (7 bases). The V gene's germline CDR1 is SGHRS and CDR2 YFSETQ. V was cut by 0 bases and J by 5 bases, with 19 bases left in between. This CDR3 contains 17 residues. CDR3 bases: TGCGCCAGCAGCTTGGGACAGGGAGGACGGGGGAGAGATACGCAGTATTTT. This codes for CASSLGQGGRGRDTQYF.

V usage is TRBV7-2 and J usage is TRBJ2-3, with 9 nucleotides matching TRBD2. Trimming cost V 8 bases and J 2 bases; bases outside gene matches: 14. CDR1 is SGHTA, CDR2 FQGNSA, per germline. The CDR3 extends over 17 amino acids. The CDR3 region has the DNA TGTGCCAGCTCCACGGGGCGGGGGGGCGTGGTCACAGATACGCAGTATTTT. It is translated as CASSTGRGGVVTDTQYF. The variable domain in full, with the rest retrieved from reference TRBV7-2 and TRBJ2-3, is GAGVSQSPSNKVTEKGKDVELRCDPISGHTALYWYRQSLGQGLEFLIYFQGNSAPDKSGLPSDRFSAERTGGSVSTLTIQRTQQEDSAVYLCASSTGRGGVVTDTQYFGPGTRLTVL.

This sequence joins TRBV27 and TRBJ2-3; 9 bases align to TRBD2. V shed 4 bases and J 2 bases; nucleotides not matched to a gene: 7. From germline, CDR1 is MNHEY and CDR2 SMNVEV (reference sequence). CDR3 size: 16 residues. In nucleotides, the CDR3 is TGTGCCAGCAGTTACCCTAGCGGGAAGAACACAGATACGCAGTATTTT. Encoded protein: CASSYPSGKNTDTQYF.

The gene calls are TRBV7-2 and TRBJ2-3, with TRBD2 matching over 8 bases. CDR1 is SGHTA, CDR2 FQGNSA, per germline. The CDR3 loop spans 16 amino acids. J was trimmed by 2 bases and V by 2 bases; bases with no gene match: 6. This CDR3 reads CASSLRTSGLTDTQYF. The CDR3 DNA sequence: TGTGCCAGCAGCTTAAGAACTAGCGGACTCACAGATACGCAGTATTTT. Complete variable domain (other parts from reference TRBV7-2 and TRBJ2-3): GAGVSQSPSNKVTEKGKDVELRCDPISGHTALYWYRQSLGQGLEFLIYFQGNSAPDKSGLPSDRFSAERTGGSVSTLTIQRTQQEDSAVYLCASSLRTSGLTDTQYFGPGTRLTVL.

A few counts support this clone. DNA of the CDR3: TGTGCCAGCAGCGTTCAGGTAAGCTCCTACAATGAGCAGTTCTTC. As protein: CASSVQVSSYNEQFF. This sequence joins TRBV9 and TRBJ2-1; D remains unclear. CDR1 is SGDLS and CDR2 is YYNGEE in the germline V gene. V dropped 2 bases and J dropped 0 bases, with 9 bases sitting between them. The CDR3 spans 15 residues.

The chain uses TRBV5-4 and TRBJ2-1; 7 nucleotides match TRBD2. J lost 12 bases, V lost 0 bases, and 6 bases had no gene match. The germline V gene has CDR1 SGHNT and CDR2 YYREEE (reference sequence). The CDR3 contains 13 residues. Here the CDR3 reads CASSLAMSSGQFF. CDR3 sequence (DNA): TGTGCCAGCAGCTTGGCCATGTCTAGCGGGCAGTTCTTC.

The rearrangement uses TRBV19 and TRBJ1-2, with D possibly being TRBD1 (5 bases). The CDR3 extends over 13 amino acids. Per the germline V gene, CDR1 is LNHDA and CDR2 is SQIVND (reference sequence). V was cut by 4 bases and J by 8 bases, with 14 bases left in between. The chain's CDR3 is CASSTGREKGYTF. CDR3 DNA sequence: TGTGCCAGTAGTACAGGGAGGGAAAAGGGCTACACCTTC.

CDR3 coding DNA: TGTGCCAGCAGCTCAGACAGGGGTAATTCACCCCTCCACTTT. Protein sequence: CASSSDRGNSPLHF. The chain is built from TRBV7-8 and TRBJ1-6, with TRBD1 matching 8 bases. The CDR3 sequence is 14 residues long. Germline CDR1 SGHVS, CDR2 FQNEAQ. Trimming took 4 bases from V and 6 from J; bases not matched to a gene: 2.